Included here is one T cell receptor (beta chain) sequence, with context. Its antigen remains unknown. TCRdb itself ran the reads through MiXCR, one entry per CDR3 protein. The repertoire holds about 740,000 distinct CDR3 sequences, with under 40% as singletons. J lost 2 bases, V lost 6 bases, and 6 bases had no gene match. CDR3 length equals 15 residues. Germline CDR1 reads MDHEN; CDR2 reads SYDVKM. The sample originates from a study of T cell repertoires in cytomegalovirus infection. Study-wide context: Evidence of both CMV infection and a matching HLA type came from public TCR beta signatures.

General study points: Clonotypes of TCR beta that were HLA-C-restricted and CMV-specific dominated the ex vivo response.

The chain employs TRBV28 and TRBJ1-4, with TRBD1 matching 7 bases. Sample: PBMCs. This sequence originates from a human donor in good health (CMV status not recorded). Some clones in this sample may be carry-over from other donors' samples. The CDR3 region has the DNA TGTGCCAGCAGACCCACGACAGGGACTAATGAAAAACTGTTTTTT. Translation: CASRPTTGTNEKLFF. Based on the CDR3 plus reference TRBV28 and TRBJ1-4, the full variable domain is DVKVTQSSRYLVKRTGEKVFLECVQDMDHENMFWYRQDPGLGLRLIYFSYDVKMKEKGDIPEGYSVSREKKERFSLILESASTNQTSMYLCASRPTTGTNEKLFFGSGTQLSVL.